This T cell receptor beta chain is from a study of blood T cell repertoires in COVID-19. TCRdb's table, derived via immunoSEQ multiplex PCR, lists solely in-frame clones and lacks some. Of about 370,000 clones in the sample, 80% to 90% were seen once. The CDR3 extends over 11 amino acids. V was cut by 0 bases and J by 6 bases, with 6 bases left in between. The germline V gene encodes CDR1 SQVTM and CDR2 ANQGSEA. The origin of this receptor is a man aged 18 to 30 who had recovered from COVID-19. The rearrangement uses TRBV29-1 and TRBJ2-7; D is perhaps TRBD1 (6 bases). The source material was PBMCs or T cells enriched from blood (not recorded which). The DNA for the CDR3 is TGCAGCGTTGAAGAAGGGGGCGAGCAGTACTTC. Its protein is CSVEEGGEQYF.